This T cell receptor (beta chain) was sequenced during a study of blood T cell repertoires in COVID-19 (dated by TCRdb to the early 2020s). As for the study more broadly: Samples covering the acute and convalescent phases of COVID-19 were provided by collaborators in the United States, Italy and Spain. The prospective study material was composed of cDNA or gDNA derived from T cells, B-cell-depleted T cells, or PBMCs. Subjects who had been exposed to COVID-19, were actively infected with it, or had recovered from it provided the deeply sampled blood TCRbeta repertoires that made up the dataset. The repertoires were made available in a free public database intended to serve as a resource for research on the immune response to SARS-CoV-2. Samples came from the ongoing ImmuneRACE study (first 160 participants) plus 1,254 subjects from 6 global collaborators. The sample metadata nearly always contained a de-identified subject ID, COVID-19 status, age in years and sex. Where available, HLA class I and class II types were obtained from metadata supplied by the sample provider rather than from assay-based typing.

Beyond this particular receptor, the publication reports: The amount of clinical and demographic metadata varied by source and participant and was provided uncurated.

The immunoSEQ Assay, a bias-controlled multiplex PCR, was used to amplify TCRbeta CDR3 regions from genomic DNA. In the paper's pipeline: Nucleated cell counts per sample were estimated from amplification of reference gene primers within the assay. To quantify the absolute abundance of each unique TCRbeta CDR3 rearrangement, sequence reads were collapsed and filtered. Productive Simpson clonality was computed per sample as the square root of Simpson's diversity index over productive rearrangements. TCRdb took over this immuneACCESS table, retaining in-frame rearrangements with V and J assigned. Such tables are incomplete; in checked studies, under half of the missing clones stem from an unresolved V gene, and the remainder is unexplained. V and J calls and clone size are given by that table; D and trimming were obtained from the DNA. This sample comprises 150,000 to 200,000 clones, approximately 84% of them detected only once. The top ten clones comprise about a tenth of the sample.

Comments on this clone: Its antigen specificity is not known. Nothing much larger sits one base from this clone, and base qualities are not available.

Each collaborating institution followed its own protocols to collect whole blood in K2EDTA tubes. For TCRbeta analysis, collaborators shipped samples in one of three forms: frozen whole blood, isolated PBMCs, or DNA extracted from either of those sample types. For this chain, trimming is 6 bases at the V end and 5 bases at the J end, and the number of junction bases without a gene match is 6. From the cysteine through the phenylalanine, the CDR3 covers 14 amino acids. The only DNA kept is the CDR3, 42 bases in frame from the first base. The germline V gene specifies SNHLY as CDR1 and FYNNEI as CDR2.

The chain was built from TRBV2 and TRBJ2-3, with 9 bases in between that match TRBD2. This TCR was recovered from a man in his 70s with active or convalescent COVID-19. Sequencing was performed on peripheral blood. The bases read TGTGCCAGCAGATTGGGACTAGCTGTAGATACGCAGTATTTT. Its amino acids are CASRLGLAVDTQYF.